A single sample gave rise to the 4 T cell receptor beta chains below, sequenced in a study of tissue T cells after allogeneic stem cell transplantation. Sample time point: mouse harvest day 14 after allogeneic transplant. Mouse grafts combined 10^7 T-cell-depleted bone marrow cells with 10^6 splenic CD5+ T cells. Clones were read by immunoSEQ multiplex PCR, and TCRdb kept only the in-frame ones, dropping some. Of under 6,000 clones listed, around 30% are singletons. Sequencing was done on a sample of skin. The receptors here all came from a female BALB/c mouse given C57BL/6 T cells with graft-versus-host disease after an allogeneic hematopoietic cell transplant.

Sample share makes this clone large. All gene names here are mouse names. The CDR3 goes on 1 residue after the read ends, and that part is filled in from the germline J gene. The chain employs TRBV26 and TRBJ1-5; 9 nucleotides line up with TRBD1. The CDR3 contains 15 residues. With V trimmed by 4 bases and J by 4 bases, 5 bases remained unmatched. CDR1 is KGHPV, CDR2 FQNQEV, per germline (reference sequence). The CDR3 sequence: CASSPPGTGNQAPLF. The sequenced part of the CDR3 DNA is TGTGCCAGCAGTCCACCCGGGACAGGGAACCAGGCTCCGCTT.

This clone occurred a few times. Gene and germline names: mouse. The CDR3 goes on 1 residue after the read ends, and that part is filled in from the germline J gene. This chain uses TRBV15 with TRBJ1-4; no reliable D call. The V and J ends lost 6 bases and 5 bases respectively, with 7 bases between them. Germline lookup yields CDR1 SGHND and CDR2 FRSKSL. The CDR3 is made up of 12 amino acids. Here the CDR3 reads CASRGKNERLFF. The CDR3 bases that were read are TGTGCCAGCAGAGGAAAAAACGAAAGATTATTT.

This clone was seen only a few times. Mouse gene names apply. The missing CDR3 end, 1 residue past where the read stops, is filled in from the germline J gene. V is TRBV26 and J is TRBJ2-5; 8 nucleotides align to TRBD1. The CDR3 spans 13 residues. Germline values: CDR1 KGHPV, CDR2 FQNQEV (reference sequence). The V segment lost 2 bases and the J segment 6 bases; nucleotides outside the gene matches: 1. The CDR3 here is CASSLNRGDTQYF. Incomplete CDR3 DNA: TGTGCCAGCAGTCTGAACAGGGGGGACACCCAGTAC.

Comments on this clone: Genes and germline come from the mouse. The read halts 1 residue ahead of the CDR3 end, with the missing end drawn from the germline J gene. The J gene is TRBJ1-1, the V gene TRBV3; D is unclear. The V end lost 2 bases, the J end lost 1 base, and 5 bases lay between the germline ends. There are 13 residues in the CDR3. Per germline, CDR1 SNHLY and CDR2 FYNGKV (reference sequence). CDR3 DNA (partial): TGTGCCAGCAGCTTAACGGTAAACACAGAAGTCTTC. Its translation: CASSLTVNTEVF. The whole CDR3 region reads CASSLTVNTEVFF.